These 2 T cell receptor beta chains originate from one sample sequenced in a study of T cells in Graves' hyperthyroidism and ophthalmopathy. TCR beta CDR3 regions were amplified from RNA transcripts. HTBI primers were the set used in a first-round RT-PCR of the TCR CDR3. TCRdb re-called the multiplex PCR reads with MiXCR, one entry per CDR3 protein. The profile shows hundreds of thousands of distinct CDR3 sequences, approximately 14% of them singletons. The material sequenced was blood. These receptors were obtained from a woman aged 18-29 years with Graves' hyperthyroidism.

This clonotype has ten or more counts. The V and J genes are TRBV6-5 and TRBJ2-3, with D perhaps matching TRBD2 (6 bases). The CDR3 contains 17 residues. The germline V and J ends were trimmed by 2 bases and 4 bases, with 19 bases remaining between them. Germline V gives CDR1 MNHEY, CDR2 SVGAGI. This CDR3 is CASSYRVGLERPDTQYF. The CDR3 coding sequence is TGTGCCAGCAGTTACCGGGTGGGACTTGAAAGGCCAGATACGCAGTATTTT.

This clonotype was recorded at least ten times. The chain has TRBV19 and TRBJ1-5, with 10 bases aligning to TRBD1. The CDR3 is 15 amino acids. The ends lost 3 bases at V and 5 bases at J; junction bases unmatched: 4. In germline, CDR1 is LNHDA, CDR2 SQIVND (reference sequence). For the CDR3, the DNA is TGTGCCAGTAGTATGGGACAGGGGAGCGATCAGCCCCAGCATTTT. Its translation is CASSMGQGSDQPQHF.